This T cell receptor (beta chain) derives from a study of blood T cell repertoires in COVID-19. The V gene lost 4 bases and the J gene lost 4 bases, with 9 bases spanning the gap. Germline V gives CDR1 SGHRS, CDR2 YFSETQ. The CDR3 contains 12 residues. Participant-reported clinical history was the basis for cohort assignment. For recovered donors of Cohort 3, there were two negative PCRs, clearance, or symptom resolution. This clone has more than one count but fewer than ten. TCRdb keeps only in-frame clones here, not all; method: immunoSEQ multiplex PCR. Of roughly 500,000 clones listed, 88% are singletons.

The J gene is TRBJ2-7, the V gene TRBV5-1; D possibly corresponds to TRBD1 (6 bases). The receptor's source is a woman between 40 and 50 years old who had recovered from COVID-19. Source material: PBMCs or T cells enriched from blood (not recorded which). CDR3 in amino acids: CASSADRYEQYF. The CDR3 DNA sequence: TGCGCCAGCAGCGCGGACAGATACGAGCAGTACTTC.